These 7 T cell receptor beta chains originate from one sample sequenced in a study of blood T cell repertoires in COVID-19. Produced via immunoSEQ multiplex PCR; TCRdb's table is partial and in-frame only. Among about 170,000 clones listed, about 88% were seen once. Sequenced material: peripheral blood. All receptors derive from a man aged 60 to 69 with acute or convalescent COVID-19.

This chain connects TRBV7-2 to TRBJ1-2; 7 bases map to TRBD1. With V trimmed by 5 bases and J by 8 bases, 11 bases remained unmatched. CDR3 length: 14 amino acids. Germline loops: CDR1 SGHTA, CDR2 FQGNSA. CDR3 in amino acids: CASSTRQGERGYTF. CDR3 nucleotide sequence: TGTGCCAGCAGCACTCGACAGGGTGAGAGGGGCTACACCTTC.

This clone was counted once. The chain uses TRBV7-3 and TRBJ2-1; 8 nucleotides line up with TRBD2. The germline V gene encodes CDR1 SGHTA and CDR2 FQGTGA. The CDR3 is 15 residues long. Trimming took 6 bases from V and 0 from J; bases not matched to a gene: 4. The DNA of the CDR3 is TGTGCCAGCAGACTCGGGGGGGCCTCCTACAATGAGCAGTTCTTC. As protein: CASRLGGASYNEQFF. The full variable domain, with the rest looked up from reference TRBV7-3 and TRBJ2-1, is GAGVSQTPSNKVTEKGKYVELRCDPISGHTALYWYRQSLGQGPEFLIYFQGTGAADDSGLPNDRFFAVRPEGSVSTLKIQRTERGDSAVYLCASRLGGASYNEQFFGPGTRLTVL.

A note on this clone: This sample also contains other DNA sequences that code for the same CDR3. The V gene is TRBV19, the J gene TRBJ1-1; TRBD1 matches at 8 bases. J was trimmed by 8 bases and V by 3 bases; bases with no gene match: 2. The germline V gene encodes CDR1 LNHDA and CDR2 SQIVND (reference sequence). There are 12 residues in the CDR3. This chain's CDR3 is CASSIDRGEAFF. Written as DNA, the CDR3 is TGTGCCAGTAGTATCGACAGGGGAGAAGCTTTCTTT.

This chain connects TRBV11-2 to TRBJ2-3; 7 nucleotides agree with TRBD2. CDR1 and CDR2 from the germline V gene are SGHAT and FQNNGV. The V gene end was trimmed by 1 base and the J gene end by 3 bases; junction bases not matched to a gene: 1. CDR3 length: 14 amino acids. The CDR3 region has the DNA TGTGCCAGCAGCTTAGGAGCGGGGACAGATACGCAGTATTTT. Encoded protein: CASSLGAGTDTQYF.

This clone was recorded a few times. This chain uses TRBV4-3 with TRBJ2-3; 7 bases map to TRBD1. J was trimmed by 2 bases and V by 0 bases; bases with no gene match: 5. CDR3 length: 16 amino acids. From germline, CDR1 is LGHNA and CDR2 YSLEER. The CDR3 nucleotides read TGCGCCAGCAGCCAAGATACGGGACAGAACACAGATACGCAGTATTTT. Protein product: CASSQDTGQNTDTQYF.

This sequence joins TRBV21-1 and TRBJ1-6; the tabulated D call, TRBD1, remains unverified against the DNA. TRBV21-1 is a pseudogene segment. There are 15 residues in the CDR3. This CDR3 reads CASSGTDFYNSPLHF. The CDR3 DNA reads as TGTGCCAGCAGCGGGACAGATTTTTATAATTCACCCCTCCACTTT.

The chain combines TRBV13 with TRBJ2-7, with 9 nucleotides matching TRBD1. This CDR3 spans 15 amino acids. Trimming cost V 3 bases and J 1 base; bases outside gene matches: 4. CDR1 and CDR2 from the germline V gene are PRHDT and FYEKMQ (reference sequence). The CDR3 sequence: CASSLPGQGSYEQYF. CDR3 nucleotides: TGTGCCAGCAGCTTGCCGGGACAGGGATCCTACGAGCAGTACTTC.